The 25 T cell receptor beta chains given below trace back to one sample, sequenced in a study of T cells in Graves' hyperthyroidism and ophthalmopathy. Using RNA transcripts as the source, TCR beta CDR3 regions were amplified. HTBI primers were the set used in a first-round RT-PCR of the TCR CDR3. Via MiXCR, TCRdb re-called the multiplex PCR reads, giving one row per CDR3 protein. This sample has around 660,000 distinct CDR3 sequences, with less than 45% found just once. Material for sequencing was peripheral blood or thyroid tissue (not recorded which). The receptors originated from an adult man with Graves' disease, either hyperthyroidism or ophthalmopathy (not recorded which).

The chain couples TRBV2 to TRBJ2-2; a weak D match, TRBD1 (6 bases). Germline V lookup: CDR1 SNHLY, CDR2 FYNNEI. The CDR3 consists of 17 residues. The ends were cut back, 5 bases at V and 4 bases at J, with 20 bases in the middle. CDR3 in amino acids: CASSYSRGGLVTGELFF. The CDR3 DNA sequence: TGTGCCAGCAGTTACTCGAGAGGGGGATTAGTCACCGGGGAGCTGTTTTTT. Full variable domain (outside the CDR3, taken from reference TRBV2 and TRBJ2-2): EPEVTQTPSHQVTQMGQEVILRCVPISNHLYFYWYRQILGQKVEFLVSFYNNEISEKSEIFDDQFSVERPDGSNFTLKIRSTKLEDSAMYFCASSYSRGGLVTGELFFGEGSRLTVL.

The chain joins TRBV25-1 to TRBJ1-3, with 8 bases that match TRBD1. V was clipped by 8 bases and J by 1 base; unmatched bases: 7. The CDR3 has 15 residues. The germline gives CDR1 MGHDK, CDR2 SYGVNS. DNA for the CDR3: TGTGCCAGCCGTGCCGGACAGGGTTCTGGAAACACCATATATTTT. Protein product: CASRAGQGSGNTIYF.

The chain recombines TRBV7-3 with TRBJ2-3; D not certain. Germline CDR1 is SGHTA and CDR2 is FQGTGA. Trimming shortened V by 4 bases and J by 6 bases, and 5 bases separated the two germline ends. This CDR3 has 11 residues. The CDR3 loop reads CASSCSDTQYF. The CDR3 nucleotides read TGTGCCAGCAGCTGTAGCGATACGCAGTATTTT.

The gene calls are TRBV29-1 and TRBJ1-5, with D tentatively TRBD1 (5 bases). V was trimmed by 5 bases and J by 6 bases, leaving 14 bases between them. CDR1 and CDR2 (germline): SQVTM, ANQGSEA. This CDR3 has 13 amino acids. The CDR3 region is CSVLPTQGQPQHF. The CDR3 coding sequence is TGCAGCGTTCTCCCCACCCAGGGTCAGCCCCAGCATTTT. Looking up the rest from reference TRBV29-1 and TRBJ1-5 gives the full variable domain: SAVISQKPSRDICQRGTSLTIQCQVDSQVTMMFWYRQQPGQSLTLIATANQGSEATYESGFVIDKFPISRPNLTFSTLTVSNMSPEDSSIYLCSVLPTQGQPQHFGDGTRLSIL.

In its sample, this clonotype was seen a few times. This chain uses TRBV5-1 with TRBJ1-6; D may be TRBD1 (5 bases). This CDR3 is 16 amino acids long. With 4 bases removed from V and 0 bases from J, the gap between germline ends came to 11 bases. CDR1 and CDR2 (germline): SGHRS, YFSETQ. The CDR3 nucleotides read TGCGCCAGCAGCGAAGGGGTTAGCTCCTATAATTCACCCCTCCACTTT. It translates to CASSEGVSSYNSPLHF.

Remarks on this clonotype: With a much larger clone just one base away, this may be a read error. The chain has TRBV29-1 and TRBJ2-5, with D unclear. This CDR3 has 12 amino acids. Trimming took 4 bases from V and 2 from J, leaving 8 bases between them. CDR1 and CDR2 from the germline V gene are SQVTM and ANQGSEA. The CDR3 DNA is TGCAGCGTTGGTGGCTTACAAGAGACCCAGTACTTC. This encodes CSVGGLQETQYF.

The chain couples TRBV5-1 to TRBJ1-2; D ambiguous. This CDR3 has 12 residues. Trimming pared 0 bases from V and 7 bases from J, leaving 7 bases between. Germline lookup yields CDR1 SGHRS and CDR2 YFSETQ. The CDR3 DNA reads as TGCGCCAGCAGCTTGGAAGAGGGTGGCTACACCTTC. Its translation is CASSLEEGGYTF.

The table lists this clonotype with many counts. The chain has TRBV29-1 and TRBJ1-6; tentative D call: TRBD1 (6 bases). Germline CDR1 reads SQVTM; CDR2 reads ANQGSEA. V gave up 4 bases and J gave up 6 bases, with 13 bases separating them. The CDR3 spans 14 residues. CDR3 nucleotides: TGCAGCGTTGCTGAACAGGGTACTAATTCACCCCTCCACTTT. Its translation: CSVAEQGTNSPLHF. The whole variable domain, remainder taken from reference TRBV29-1 and TRBJ1-6, is SAVISQKPSRDICQRGTSLTIQCQVDSQVTMMFWYRQQPGQSLTLIATANQGSEATYESGFVIDKFPISRPNLTFSTLTVSNMSPEDSSIYLCSVAEQGTNSPLHFGNGTRLTVT.

This clonotype was seen at least ten times. An end of the junction does not agree with germline; a read error may underlie this. The J gene is TRBJ2-5, the V gene TRBV7-6; 8 bases align to TRBD2. The CDR3 is 15 residues long. CDR1 is SGHVS and CDR2 is FNYEAQ in the germline V gene. The CDR3 DNA is TGTGCTAGCAGCCCCTCCACTAGCGGCCAAGAGACCCAGTACTTC. Residues: CASSPSTSGQETQYF.

The J gene is TRBJ2-7, the V gene TRBV2; TRBD2 might be the D (7 bases). This CDR3 has 13 amino acids. Trimming took off 7 bases at V and 5 bases at J, with 15 bases between the two ends. CDR1 is SNHLY, CDR2 FYNNEI, per germline. The CDR3 region has the DNA TGTGCCAGCAAATGGGGGGGGCTGGACGAGCAGTACTTC. Its translation is CASKWGGLDEQYF.

This clonotype was observed many times. The chain employs TRBV24-1 and TRBJ1-2, with D unclear. The CDR3 covers 13 residues. V gave up 4 bases and J gave up 5 bases, with 10 bases separating them. From germline, CDR1 is KGHDR and CDR2 SFDVKD. The CDR3 nucleotides are TGTGCCACCAGTGACTACGACGGTTATGGCTACACCTTC. This codes for CATSDYDGYGYTF.

J is TRBJ2-5 and V is TRBV2; 13 bases map to TRBD2. Trimming removed 7 bases from V and 6 bases from J; junction bases left unmatched: 2. The CDR3 consists of 13 residues. CDR1 is SNHLY, CDR2 FYNNEI, per germline. The CDR3 DNA follows: TGTGCCAGCACGGGGACTAGCGGGAAGACCCAGTACTTC. Translation: CASTGTSGKTQYF.

The chain joins TRBV12-3 or TRBV12-4 to TRBJ1-2; tentatively, D is TRBD1 (6 bases). This CDR3 is 12 amino acids long. V lost 7 bases and J 7 bases, leaving 13 bases between the germline ends. DNA of the CDR3: TGTGCCAGCACGGTGGGGGCAACTGGCTACACCTTC. It codes for CASTVGATGYTF.

This sequence joins TRBV20-1 and TRBJ1-4; no reliable D call. The germline V gene has CDR1 DFQATT and CDR2 SNEGSKA (reference sequence). Trimming cost V 5 bases and J 15 bases, with 19 bases left between them. This CDR3 has 12 amino acids. The CDR3 nucleotides read TGCAGTGCTGGCCCCGGCGGCGGGGAGGTGTTTTTT. Protein sequence: CSAGPGGGEVFF.

This clonotype was observed at least ten times. The rearrangement links TRBV29-1 to TRBJ2-7; the D call may be TRBD1 or TRBD2 (5 bases each). Germline V lookup: CDR1 SQVTM, CDR2 ANQGSEA. This CDR3 region has 12 residues. V lost 4 bases and J 3 bases, leaving 10 bases between the germline ends. The CDR3 region has the DNA TGCAGCGTTGCGGGGCCGTACTACGAGCAGTACTTC. Translated, it gives CSVAGPYYEQYF.

The V call is TRBV15, the J call TRBJ1-2; the D is unclear. V lost 5 bases to trimming and J lost 7 bases, with 26 bases between them. The germline V gene encodes CDR1 LNHNV and CDR2 YYDKDF (reference sequence). CDR3 length equals 17 residues. CDR3 in amino acids: CATSRTPIQRCMPGYTF. The CDR3 DNA sequence: TGTGCCACCAGCCGAACCCCAATCCAGCGTTGCATGCCTGGCTACACCTTC.

On this clonotype: A much larger clone is a single base away; this may be a read error. The rearrangement joins TRBV2 to TRBJ1-2; D is uncertain. V shed 6 bases and J shed 2 bases, with 10 bases lying between them. In germline, CDR1 is SNHLY, CDR2 FYNNEI. The CDR3 spans 13 residues. This chain's CDR3 is CASRDSRNYGYTF. In nucleotides, the CDR3 is TGTGCCAGCAGGGATAGCAGGAACTATGGCTACACCTTC.

This clonotype has only a few counts. The J gene is TRBJ2-7, the V gene TRBV6-6; D possibly matches TRBD1 or TRBD2 (5 bases each). From germline, CDR1 is MNHNY and CDR2 SVGAGI (reference sequence). Trimming removed 5 bases at V and 0 bases at J, with 14 bases between. The CDR3 runs to 15 residues. CDR3 sequence reads: CASSEGAGSSYEQYF. The CDR3 DNA sequence: TGTGCCAGCAGTGAAGGAGCAGGGAGCTCCTACGAGCAGTACTTC.

The gene calls are TRBV20-1 and TRBJ1-5; no clear D. Per the germline V gene, CDR1 is DFQATT and CDR2 is SNEGSKA (reference sequence). The germline V and J ends were trimmed by 3 bases and 5 bases, with 11 bases remaining between them. The CDR3 is 13 residues long. The CDR3 sequence is CSAREGFDQPQHF. CDR3 bases: TGCAGTGCTAGGGAAGGGTTTGATCAGCCCCAGCATTTT.

V usage is TRBV7-6 and J usage is TRBJ1-6, with a weak D call TRBD1 (6 bases). V dropped 6 bases and J dropped 7 bases, with 19 bases sitting between them. The CDR3 is 16 residues long. CDR1 is SGHVS and CDR2 is FNYEAQ in the germline V gene. Here the CDR3 reads CASSFGQSITNSPLHF. In DNA, the CDR3 is TGTGCCAGCAGTTTCGGACAGTCGATAACGAATTCACCCCTCCACTTT.

The chain joins TRBV9 to TRBJ2-2; 10 bases align to TRBD2. The V and J ends lost 2 bases and 7 bases, in that order; junction bases with no gene match: 17. The germline gives CDR1 SGDLS, CDR2 YYNGEE. The CDR3 runs to 19 residues. The chain's CDR3 is CASSVPTIRAGGQVGELFF. CDR3 sequence (DNA): TGTGCCAGCAGCGTCCCCACGATCCGAGCGGGGGGGCAGGTCGGGGAGCTGTTTTTT.

For this clonotype: A much more abundant neighbour one base away suggests this may be a read error. This chain joins TRBV29-1 and TRBJ1-1; D might be TRBD1 (6 bases). V dropped 2 bases and J dropped 0 bases, with 10 bases sitting between them. The CDR3 runs 14 residues. Germline loops: CDR1 SQVTM, CDR2 ANQGSEA. The CDR3: CSVEIRTVNTEAFF. CDR3 DNA sequence: TGCAGCGTTGAAATTAGGACAGTGAACACTGAAGCTTTCTTT.

The chain joins TRBV7-9 to TRBJ1-1, with a tentative D call TRBD1 (5 bases). Looked up from germline, CDR1 is SEHNR and CDR2 is FQNEAQ (reference sequence). The V and J ends lost 2 bases and 3 bases respectively, with 13 bases between them. The CDR3 runs to 15 residues. The CDR3 spells CASSLNGGGDTEAFF. CDR3 bases: TGTGCCAGCAGCTTAAATGGGGGGGGAGACACTGAAGCTTTCTTT. The complete variable domain, with remaining parts taken from reference TRBV7-9 and TRBJ1-1, reads DTGVSQNPRHKITKRGQNVTFRCDPISEHNRLYWYRQTLGQGPEFLTYFQNEAQLEKSRLLSDRFSAERPKGSFSTLEIQRTEQGDSAMYLCASSLNGGGDTEAFFGQGTRLTVV.

The chain combines TRBV27 with TRBJ1-3, with unresolved D. Trimming pared 6 bases from V and 4 bases from J, leaving 13 bases between. The CDR3 extends over 14 amino acids. In germline, CDR1 is MNHEY, CDR2 SMNVEV (reference sequence). The CDR3 nucleotides read TGTGCCAGCAGATCCATCACCAACGGAAACACCATATATTTT. This encodes CASRSITNGNTIYF.

This clonotype was counted between two and nine times. This chain uses TRBV12-3 or TRBV12-4 with TRBJ1-5; TRBD1 might be the D (6 bases). The CDR3 spans 13 residues. V lost 4 bases and J 6 bases, leaving 10 bases between the germline ends. CDR3 in DNA: TGTGCCAGCAGTTCAACAGGGCCTCAGCCCCAGCATTTT. It encodes CASSSTGPQPQHF.